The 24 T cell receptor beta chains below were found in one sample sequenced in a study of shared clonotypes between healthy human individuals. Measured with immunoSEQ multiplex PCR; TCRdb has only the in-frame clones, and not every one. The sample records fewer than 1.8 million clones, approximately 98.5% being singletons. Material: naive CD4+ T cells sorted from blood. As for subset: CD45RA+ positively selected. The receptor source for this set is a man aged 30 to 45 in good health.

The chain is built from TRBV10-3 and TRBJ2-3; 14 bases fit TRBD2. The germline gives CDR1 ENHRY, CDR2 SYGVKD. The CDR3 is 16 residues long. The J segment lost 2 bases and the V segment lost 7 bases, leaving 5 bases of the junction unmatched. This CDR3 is CAIKGLAGAITDTQYF. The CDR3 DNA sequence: TGTGCCATCAAGGGACTAGCGGGAGCAATCACAGATACGCAGTATTTT.

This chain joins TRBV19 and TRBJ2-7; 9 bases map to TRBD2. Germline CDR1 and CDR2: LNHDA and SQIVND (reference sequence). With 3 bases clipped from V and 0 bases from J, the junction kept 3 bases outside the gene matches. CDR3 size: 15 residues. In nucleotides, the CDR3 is TGTGCCAGTAGTATTAGGACTAGCGACTCCTACGAGCAGTACTTC. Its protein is CASSIRTSDSYEQYF.

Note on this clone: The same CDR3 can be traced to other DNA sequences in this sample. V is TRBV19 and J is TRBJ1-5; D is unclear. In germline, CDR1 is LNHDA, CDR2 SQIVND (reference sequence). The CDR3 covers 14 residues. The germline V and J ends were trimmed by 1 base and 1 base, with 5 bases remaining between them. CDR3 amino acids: CASSIGGSNQPQHF. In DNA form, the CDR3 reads TGTGCCAGTAGTATAGGAGGAAGCAATCAGCCCCAGCATTTT.

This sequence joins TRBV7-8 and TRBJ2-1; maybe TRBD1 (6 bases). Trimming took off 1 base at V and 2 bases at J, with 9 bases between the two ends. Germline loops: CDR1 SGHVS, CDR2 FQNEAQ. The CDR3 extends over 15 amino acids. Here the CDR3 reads CASSLDRAPYNEQFF. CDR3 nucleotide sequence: TGTGCCAGCAGCTTAGACAGGGCTCCCTACAATGAGCAGTTCTTC.

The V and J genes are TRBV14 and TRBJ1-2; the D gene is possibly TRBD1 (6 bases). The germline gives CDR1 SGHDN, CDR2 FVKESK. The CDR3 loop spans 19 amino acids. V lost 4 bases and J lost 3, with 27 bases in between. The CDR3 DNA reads TGTGCCAGCAGCCCCACCCAGGGGAACAAGGGCGCCCACGACTATGGCTACACCTTC. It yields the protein CASSPTQGNKGAHDYGYTF.

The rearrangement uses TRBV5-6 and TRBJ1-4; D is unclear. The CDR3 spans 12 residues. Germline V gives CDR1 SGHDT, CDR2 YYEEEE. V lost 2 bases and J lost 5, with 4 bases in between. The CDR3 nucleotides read TGTGCCAGCAGCTTAAAAAATGAAAAACTGTTTTTT. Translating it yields CASSLKNEKLFF.

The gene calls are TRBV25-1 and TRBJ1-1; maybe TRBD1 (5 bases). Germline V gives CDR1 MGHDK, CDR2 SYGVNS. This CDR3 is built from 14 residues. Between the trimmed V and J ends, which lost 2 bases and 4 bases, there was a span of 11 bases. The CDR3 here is CASSERQGGTEAFF. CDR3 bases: TGTGCCAGCAGTGAACGTCAGGGTGGCACTGAAGCTTTCTTT.

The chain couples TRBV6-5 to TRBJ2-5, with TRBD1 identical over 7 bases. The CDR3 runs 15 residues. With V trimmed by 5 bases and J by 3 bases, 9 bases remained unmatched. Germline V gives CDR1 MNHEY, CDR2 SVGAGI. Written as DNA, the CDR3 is TGTGCCAGCAGTAGAGCCGGGACAGTGAAAGAGACCCAGTACTTC. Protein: CASSRAGTVKETQYF.

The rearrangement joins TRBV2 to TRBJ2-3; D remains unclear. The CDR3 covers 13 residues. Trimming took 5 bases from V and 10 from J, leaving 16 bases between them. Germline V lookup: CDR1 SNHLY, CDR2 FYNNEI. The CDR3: CASSNGLDDAQYF. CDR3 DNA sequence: TGTGCCAGCAGTAACGGGCTAGATGACGCGCAGTATTTT. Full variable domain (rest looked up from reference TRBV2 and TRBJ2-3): EPEVTQTPSHQVTQMGQEVILRCVPISNHLYFYWYRQILGQKVEFLVSFYNNEISEKSEIFDDQFSVERPDGSNFTLKIRSTKLEDSAMYFCASSNGLDDAQYFGPGTRLTVL.

The DNA for the CDR3 is TGTGCCAGCAGTTTATTCGGCTTGAGGACACCAACCACAGATACGCAGTATTTT. Protein: CASSLFGLRTPTTDTQYF. The chain carries TRBV27 and TRBJ2-3; D is perhaps TRBD1 (5 bases). The germline CDR1 and CDR2 sequences are MNHEY and SMNVEV (reference sequence). CDR3 length equals 18 residues. V dropped 1 base and J dropped 2 bases, with 19 bases sitting between them.

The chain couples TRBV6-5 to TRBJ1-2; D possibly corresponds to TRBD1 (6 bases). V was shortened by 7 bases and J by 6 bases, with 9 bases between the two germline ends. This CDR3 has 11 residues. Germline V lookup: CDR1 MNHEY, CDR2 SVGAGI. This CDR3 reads CASTGEDGYTF. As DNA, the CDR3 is TGTGCCAGCACAGGGGAGGATGGCTACACCTTC.

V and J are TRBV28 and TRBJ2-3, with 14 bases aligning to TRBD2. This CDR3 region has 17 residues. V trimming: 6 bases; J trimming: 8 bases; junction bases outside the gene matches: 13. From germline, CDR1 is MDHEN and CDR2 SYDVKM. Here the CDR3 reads CASSPHTGLAGVGTQYF. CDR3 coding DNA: TGTGCCAGCAGCCCCCATACGGGACTAGCGGGAGTAGGTACGCAGTATTTT. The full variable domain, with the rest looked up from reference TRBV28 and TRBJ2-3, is DVKVTQSSRYLVKRTGEKVFLECVQDMDHENMFWYRQDPGLGLRLIYFSYDVKMKEKGDIPEGYSVSREKKERFSLILESASTNQTSMYLCASSPHTGLAGVGTQYFGPGTRLTVL.

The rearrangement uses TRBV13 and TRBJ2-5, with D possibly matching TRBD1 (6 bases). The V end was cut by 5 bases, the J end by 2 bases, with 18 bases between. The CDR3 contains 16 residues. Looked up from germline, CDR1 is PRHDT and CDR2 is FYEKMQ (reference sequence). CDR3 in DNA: TGTGCCAGCAGCGCCTACAGGGACCCTAAGCAAGAGACCCAGTACTTC. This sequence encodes CASSAYRDPKQETQYF.

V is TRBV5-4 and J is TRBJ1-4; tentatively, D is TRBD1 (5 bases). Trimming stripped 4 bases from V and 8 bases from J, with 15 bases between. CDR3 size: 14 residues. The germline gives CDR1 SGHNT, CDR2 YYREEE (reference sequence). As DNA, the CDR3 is TGTGCCAGCAGCCGCCGGCAGGGAGACGAAAAACTGTTTTTT. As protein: CASSRRQGDEKLFF.

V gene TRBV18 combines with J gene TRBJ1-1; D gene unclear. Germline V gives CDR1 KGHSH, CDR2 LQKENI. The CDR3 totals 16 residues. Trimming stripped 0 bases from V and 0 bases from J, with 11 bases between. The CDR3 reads CASSPPSGRMNTEAFF. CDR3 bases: TGTGCCAGCTCACCACCTAGTGGCAGAATGAACACTGAAGCTTTCTTT. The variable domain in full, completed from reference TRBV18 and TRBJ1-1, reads NAGVMQNPRHLVRRRGQEARLRCSPMKGHSHVYWYRQLPEEGLKFMVYLQKENIIDESGMPKERFSAEFPKEGPSILRIQQVVRGDSAAYFCASSPPSGRMNTEAFFGQGTRLTVV.

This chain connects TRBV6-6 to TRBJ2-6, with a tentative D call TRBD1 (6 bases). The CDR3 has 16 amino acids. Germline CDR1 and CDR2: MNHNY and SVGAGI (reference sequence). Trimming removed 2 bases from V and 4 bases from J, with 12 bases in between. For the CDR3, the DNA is TGTGCCAGCAGTTACAGGGGGATATCCGGGGCCAACGTCCTGACTTTC. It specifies CASSYRGISGANVLTF.

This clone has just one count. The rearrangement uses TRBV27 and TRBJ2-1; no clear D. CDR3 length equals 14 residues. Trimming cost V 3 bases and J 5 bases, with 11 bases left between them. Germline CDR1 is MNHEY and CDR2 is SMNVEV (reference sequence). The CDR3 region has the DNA TGTGCCAGCAGTTTGGTGGGCCTCGACAATGAGCAGTTCTTC. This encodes CASSLVGLDNEQFF.

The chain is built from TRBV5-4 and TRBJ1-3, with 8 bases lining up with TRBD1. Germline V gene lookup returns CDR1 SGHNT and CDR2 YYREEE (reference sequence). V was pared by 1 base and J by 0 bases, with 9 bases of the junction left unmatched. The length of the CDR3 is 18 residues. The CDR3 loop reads CASSLLRTGPNSGNTIYF. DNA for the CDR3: TGTGCCAGCAGCTTGCTTCGGACAGGGCCTAACTCTGGAAACACCATATATTTT.

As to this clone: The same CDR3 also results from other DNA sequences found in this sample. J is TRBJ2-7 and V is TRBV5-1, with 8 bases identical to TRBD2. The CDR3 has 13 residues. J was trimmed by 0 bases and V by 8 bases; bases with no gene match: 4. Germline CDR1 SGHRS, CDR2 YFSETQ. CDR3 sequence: CASSSGSSYEQYF. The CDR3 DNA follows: TGCGCCAGTTCGAGCGGGAGCTCCTACGAGCAGTACTTC.

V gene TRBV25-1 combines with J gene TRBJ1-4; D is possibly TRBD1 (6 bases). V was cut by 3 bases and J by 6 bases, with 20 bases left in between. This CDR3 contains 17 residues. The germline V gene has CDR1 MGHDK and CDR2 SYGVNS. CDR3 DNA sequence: TGTGCCAGCAGTGAGTCCCCTGGGGGGCTAGGGGATGAAAAACTGTTTTTT. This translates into CASSESPGGLGDEKLFF.

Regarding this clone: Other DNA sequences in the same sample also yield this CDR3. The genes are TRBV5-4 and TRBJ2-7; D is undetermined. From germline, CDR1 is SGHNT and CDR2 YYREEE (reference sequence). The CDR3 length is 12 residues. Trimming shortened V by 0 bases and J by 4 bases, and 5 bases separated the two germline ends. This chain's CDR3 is CASSLDHYEQYF. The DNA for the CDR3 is TGTGCCAGCAGCTTGGACCATTACGAGCAGTACTTC.

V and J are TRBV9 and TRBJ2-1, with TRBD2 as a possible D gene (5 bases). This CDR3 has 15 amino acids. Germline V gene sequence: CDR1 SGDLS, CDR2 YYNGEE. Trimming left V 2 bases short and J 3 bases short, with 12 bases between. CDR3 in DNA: TGTGCCAGCAGCGTCGTGAGCGCGGGCTACAATGAGCAGTTCTTC. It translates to CASSVVSAGYNEQFF.

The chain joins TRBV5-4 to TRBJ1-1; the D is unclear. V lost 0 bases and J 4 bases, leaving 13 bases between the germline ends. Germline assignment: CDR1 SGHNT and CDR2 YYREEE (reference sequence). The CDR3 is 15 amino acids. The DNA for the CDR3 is TGTGCCAGCAGCTTGGCCAAGTCGGGCCGCACTGAAGCTTTCTTT. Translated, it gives CASSLAKSGRTEAFF.

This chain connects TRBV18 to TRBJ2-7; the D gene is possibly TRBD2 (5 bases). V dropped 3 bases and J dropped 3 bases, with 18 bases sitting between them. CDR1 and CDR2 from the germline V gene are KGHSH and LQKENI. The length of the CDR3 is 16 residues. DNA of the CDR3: TGTGCCAGCTCACCGTTGGGCGTAGCGTCGAGCTACGAGCAGTACTTC. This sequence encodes CASSPLGVASSYEQYF.